This TCR beta chain was recovered during a study of shared clonotypes between healthy human individuals. General observations from the study: It was expected that sequencing depth would affect clonotype sharing among donors.

This CDR3 comprises 16 residues. CDR1 is SGHNT and CDR2 is YYREEE in the germline V gene (reference sequence). V lost 3 bases to trimming and J lost 7 bases; unmatched junction nucleotides: 8. The data were produced by immunoSEQ multiplex PCR, yet TCRdb's version contains in-frame clones alone and is incomplete. The sample has about 490,000 clones, 70% to 80% seen once. As concerns this clone: Its antigen is currently unknown.

V and J are TRBV5-4 and TRBJ2-7, with 15 positions matching TRBD2. What was sequenced was PBMCs. The receptor's source is a woman in her forties in good health. Some clones in this sample may be carry-over from other donors' samples. The CDR3 bases are TGTGCCAGCAGCTGGGGACTAGCGGGAGGTGGTGGAGAGCAGTACTTC. It specifies CASSWGLAGGGGEQYF.